These 10 T cell receptor beta chains share one sample of origin, sequenced in a study of intratumoral heterogeneity in liver cancer. The table came from immunoSEQ multiplex PCR; TCRdb's copy has only in-frame clones and leaves some out. The data show 20,000 or so clones, around 73% seen once. Sequencing was performed on tumor-adjacent normal tissue, taken before any cancer treatment. Receptors were obtained from a woman in her sixties or seventies with hepatocellular carcinoma.

CDR3 sequence reads: CASSQLNGKGTEAFF. The CDR3 DNA is TGTGCCAGCAGCCAATTAAACGGGAAAGGGACTGAAGCTTTCTTT. The V and J genes are TRBV14 and TRBJ1-1; D is ambiguous. In germline, CDR1 is SGHDN, CDR2 FVKESK. This CDR3 is built from 15 residues. The V and J ends lost 2 bases and 5 bases respectively, with 15 bases between them.

The genes are TRBV3-1 (or the pseudogene TRBV3-2) and TRBJ2-1; 8 bases agree with TRBD2. The CDR3 totals 15 residues. The germline V gene has CDR1 LGHDT and CDR2 YNNKEL (reference sequence). V shed 2 bases and J 5 bases; nucleotides not matched to a gene: 5. CDR3 region: CASSQTGGWDNEQFF. DNA of the CDR3: TGTGCCAGCAGCCAAACGGGAGGGTGGGACAATGAGCAGTTCTTC.

Of note for this clone: The sample holds other DNA sequences that translate to the same CDR3. The chain links TRBV5-1 to TRBJ1-1; 8 bases are a match to TRBD1. Germline CDR1 is SGHRS and CDR2 is YFSETQ. CDR3 size: 15 residues. The V and J ends lost 4 bases and 5 bases, in that order; junction bases with no gene match: 10. CDR3 in amino acids: CASSTGTGGGTEAFF. Here the CDR3 DNA reads TGCGCCAGCAGCACCGGGACAGGAGGTGGGACTGAAGCTTTCTTT.

This sequence joins TRBV3-1 (or the pseudogene TRBV3-2) and TRBJ2-1, with TRBD2 matching over 12 bases. CDR3 length equals 15 residues. J lost 4 bases, V lost 5 bases, and 3 bases had no gene match. Germline V lookup: CDR1 LGHDT, CDR2 YNNKEL (reference sequence). As DNA, the CDR3 is TGTGCCAGCAGCTCCGGACTAGCGGGGTACAATGAGCAGTTCTTC. Its translation is CASSSGLAGYNEQFF.

The chain employs TRBV3-1 (or the pseudogene TRBV3-2) and TRBJ2-5, with TRBD2 matching over 12 bases. The CDR3 spans 18 residues. The V segment lost 1 base and the J segment 0 bases; nucleotides outside the gene matches: 6. Germline CDR1 LGHDT, CDR2 YNNKEL (reference sequence). CDR3 in DNA: TGTGCCAGCAGCCAAGTTTCTAGCGGGAGGGGGTACCAAGAGACCCAGTACTTC. Its protein product is CASSQVSSGRGYQETQYF.

The V call is TRBV18, the J call TRBJ2-1; a weak D match, TRBD1 (5 bases). The V gene lost 2 bases and the J gene lost 8 bases, with 19 bases spanning the gap. The CDR3 has 16 residues. Germline V CDR1 and CDR2: KGHSH, LQKENI. DNA for the CDR3: TGTGCCAGCTCACCAACCAGTCAGGGCTCTTGGGATGAGCAGTTCTTC. Encoded protein: CASSPTSQGSWDEQFF.

The chain couples TRBV6-5 to TRBJ2-7; 10 positions match TRBD2. The CDR3 runs 15 residues. The trim removed 6 bases at V and 3 bases at J, leaving 8 bases unmatched. Germline V CDR1 and CDR2: MNHEY, SVGAGI. The CDR3 here is CASRHLGTSVYEQYF. Here the CDR3 DNA reads TGTGCCAGCAGACACTTGGGGACTAGCGTCTACGAGCAGTACTTC.

The J gene is TRBJ1-6, the V gene TRBV9; TRBD1 agrees at 7 bases. CDR1 and CDR2 (germline): SGDLS, YYNGEE. V lost 1 base, J lost 10 bases, and 5 bases stayed unmatched. CDR3 length: 14 amino acids. The CDR3 coding sequence is TGTGCCAGCAGCGTACAGGGGGGGGGCTCACCCCTCCACTTT. It translates to CASSVQGGGSPLHF.

This chain joins TRBV6-5 and TRBJ2-5; 9 positions match TRBD1. The CDR3 length is 14 residues. The V gene's germline CDR1 is MNHEY and CDR2 SVGAGI. V trimming: 10 bases; J trimming: 4 bases; junction bases outside the gene matches: 10. CDR3: CATPQGAGGETQYF. In nucleotides, the CDR3 is TGTGCCACCCCACAGGGGGCGGGTGGAGAGACCCAGTACTTC.

This chain links TRBV6-5 with TRBJ2-5; the D is unclear. Looked up from germline, CDR1 is MNHEY and CDR2 is SVGAGI. This CDR3 is built from 11 residues. The germline V and J ends were trimmed by 7 bases and 7 bases, with 10 bases remaining between them. The CDR3, as DNA: TGTGCCAGCAATTCCGGCGGGACCCAGTACTTC. Amino acid sequence: CASNSGGTQYF.